The 28 T cell receptor beta chains below were found in one sample sequenced in a study of blood T cell repertoires in COVID-19. Clones were sequenced by immunoSEQ multiplex PCR, and TCRdb holds only the in-frame ones, with some missing. The sample has approximately 250,000 clones; less than 90% are singletons. Sequencing was carried out using peripheral blood. These receptors all stem from a woman aged 40-49 years who had recovered from COVID-19.

V gene TRBV28 combines with J gene TRBJ1-5; TRBD1 matches at 8 bases. This CDR3 has 13 amino acids. The V gene's germline CDR1 is MDHEN and CDR2 SYDVKM. V lost 11 bases, J lost 4 bases, and 7 bases stayed unmatched. CDR3 residues: CAGNRGLNQPQHF. CDR3 coding DNA: TGTGCCGGGAACAGGGGGTTGAATCAGCCCCAGCATTTT.

This rearrangement joins TRBV11-2 to TRBJ1-6, with no clear D. Germline-derived CDR1 and CDR2 are SGHAT and FQNNGV. This CDR3 has 14 residues. The ends were cut back, 5 bases at V and 0 bases at J, with 5 bases in the middle. The CDR3 spells CASSPSSYNSPLHF. The CDR3 coding sequence is TGTGCCAGCAGCCCTAGCTCCTATAATTCACCCCTCCACTTT.

This clone was found many times. This sequence joins TRBV5-5 and TRBJ1-1, with TRBD1 as a possible D gene (5 bases). Germline loops: CDR1 SGHKS, CDR2 YYEKEE (reference sequence). The CDR3 is 13 amino acids. V was clipped by 4 bases and J by 1 base, with 8 bases between them. The CDR3 DNA reads as TGTGCCAGCAGCCTTGACAGGAACACTGAAGCTTTCTTT. It translates to CASSLDRNTEAFF.

The chain uses TRBV3-1 (or the pseudogene TRBV3-2) and TRBJ2-7, with D possibly being TRBD2 (5 bases). The CDR3 covers 16 residues. V was shortened by 0 bases and J by 7 bases, with 19 bases between the two germline ends. Germline CDR1 is LGHDT and CDR2 is YNNKEL (reference sequence). In nucleotides, the CDR3 is TGTGCCAGCAGCCAAGACATCACTAGTCCTCATCTTGAGCAGTACTTC. Translated, it gives CASSQDITSPHLEQYF.

The rearrangement joins TRBV7-2 to TRBJ1-1; D perhaps matches TRBD1 (6 bases). The V gene's germline CDR1 is SGHTA and CDR2 FQGNSA. This CDR3 contains 16 residues. V was pared by 1 base and J by 5 bases, with 17 bases between. In nucleotides, the CDR3 is TGTGCCAGCAGCTTAGGAGGGGGTAGGTGGGTTACTGAAGCTTTCTTT. Encoded protein: CASSLGGGRWVTEAFF.

The chain uses TRBV10-2 and TRBJ2-2; 7 positions match TRBD1. Looked up from germline, CDR1 is WSHSY and CDR2 is SAAADI. V dropped 9 bases and J dropped 3; count of bases not matched to a gene: 7. The CDR3 covers 14 residues. The CDR3 region is CASKGTAHTGELFF. CDR3 sequence (DNA): TGCGCCAGTAAGGGGACAGCCCACACCGGGGAGCTGTTTTTT.

This chain links TRBV5-8 with TRBJ1-6; D gene ambiguous. The CDR3 is made up of 11 amino acids. CDR1 is SGHTS, CDR2 YDEGEE, per germline. The V gene lost 5 bases and the J gene lost 9 bases, with 6 bases spanning the gap. In DNA form, the CDR3 reads TGTGCCAGCAGTCCTAGTTCACCCCTCCACTTT. It is translated as CASSPSSPLHF.

V is TRBV28 and J is TRBJ1-3, with TRBD1 matching over 8 bases. The length of the CDR3 is 19 residues. The germline V gene encodes CDR1 MDHEN and CDR2 SYDVKM. With 4 bases clipped from V and 2 bases from J, the junction kept 16 bases outside the gene matches. The DNA of the CDR3 is TGTGCCAGCAGTTCACGAGCCTACCGGGACAGGTCCCCTGGAAACACCATATATTTT. Translation: CASSSRAYRDRSPGNTIYF.

The chain employs TRBV24-1 and TRBJ2-1; 8 bases align to TRBD2. In germline, CDR1 is KGHDR, CDR2 SFDVKD. V lost 9 bases and J lost 12; bases outside the gene matches: 15. The CDR3 runs 14 residues. For the CDR3, the DNA is TGTGCCACCGCCCCCGGCGGGGGGCCTCTAGGGCAGTTCTTC. This translates into CATAPGGGPLGQFF.

This clone has a count of ten or more. The chain uses TRBV5-1 and TRBJ2-2; D gene unclear. The CDR3 covers 14 residues. Germline-derived CDR1 and CDR2 are SGHRS and YFSETQ. Trimming took 4 bases from V and 1 from J, leaving 8 bases between them. The CDR3 DNA sequence: TGCGCCAGCAGCCCCGGTGGGAACACCGGGGAGCTGTTTTTT. Amino acids: CASSPGGNTGELFF.

Here the CDR3 DNA reads TGTGCCAGCAGTTACTCGAAGATAAGCGGGCGGGGGTACACCTTC. Residues: CASSYSKISGRGYTF. The rearrangement uses TRBV6-5 and TRBJ1-2, with D possibly matching TRBD1 (5 bases). With 0 bases removed from V and 11 bases from J, the gap between germline ends came to 19 bases. The germline gives CDR1 MNHEY, CDR2 SVGAGI. CDR3 length: 15 residues.

The chain employs TRBV6-6 and TRBJ1-6; 9 bases match TRBD1. The CDR3 covers 15 residues. Germline V gene lookup returns CDR1 MNHNY and CDR2 SVGAGI (reference sequence). Trimming removed 7 bases from V and 9 bases from J; junction bases left unmatched: 10. CDR3 region: CASTPQGAGASPLHF. The CDR3, as DNA: TGTGCCAGCACCCCACAGGGGGCAGGGGCTTCACCCCTCCACTTT.

This clone has only a few counts. The rearrangement uses TRBV28 and TRBJ2-1, with a tentative D call TRBD1 (5 bases). Trimming removed 3 bases from V and 15 bases from J, with 18 bases in between. Germline V gene data show CDR1 as MDHEN and CDR2 as SYDVKM. The CDR3 length is 13 residues. The CDR3 DNA reads TGTGCCAGCAGTTTGGGGTTCGGGTTCCAGGGGTTCTTC. Its translation is CASSLGFGFQGFF.

This clone was observed once. One end of the junction varies from germline; a read error may be responsible. V and J are TRBV5-5 and TRBJ1-2, with TRBD1 matching 8 bases. The V gene's germline CDR1 is SGHKS and CDR2 YYEKEE (reference sequence). The CDR3 covers 13 residues. CDR3 amino acids: CASTLISGTGESF. The DNA for the CDR3 is TGTGCCAGCACCCTAATATCTGGGACAGGAGAGTCCTTC.

This chain joins TRBV13 and TRBJ1-6; D not resolved. Germline assignment: CDR1 PRHDT and CDR2 FYEKMQ (reference sequence). V was cut by 0 bases and J by 9 bases, with 9 bases left in between. This CDR3 comprises 14 residues. The CDR3 loop reads CASSLGTRGSPLHF. The CDR3 nucleotides are TGTGCCAGCAGCTTAGGGACCCGGGGTTCACCCCTCCACTTT.

The chain has TRBV24-1 and TRBJ2-1, with D tentatively TRBD2 (5 bases). Germline CDR1 KGHDR, CDR2 SFDVKD. Trimming took 6 bases from V and 4 from J, leaving 15 bases between them. The CDR3 consists of 15 residues. The CDR3 spells CATSRTGEIYNEQFF. CDR3 in DNA: TGTGCCACCAGTCGGACTGGGGAGATTTACAATGAGCAGTTCTTC.

V gene TRBV11-3 combines with J gene TRBJ2-7; possible D gene TRBD1, 6 bases. Trimming stripped 0 bases from V and 4 bases from J, with 13 bases between. The CDR3 spans 15 residues. The germline CDR1 and CDR2 sequences are SGHNT and YENEEA. CDR3 residues: CASSLDSGRGYEQYF. The CDR3 DNA reads TGTGCCAGCAGCTTAGATAGTGGCAGGGGTTACGAGCAGTACTTC.

This chain links TRBV11-2 with TRBJ1-5; D remains ambiguous. Germline assignment: CDR1 SGHAT and CDR2 FQNNGV. This CDR3 is 13 amino acids long. Deletions cut 0 bases from V and 3 bases from J, with 3 bases between. CDR3 sequence: CASSLEANQPQHF. In DNA, the CDR3 is TGTGCCAGCAGCTTAGAGGCCAATCAGCCCCAGCATTTT.

The table lists this clone with a few counts. The genes are TRBV10-3 and TRBJ1-1; TRBD1 aligns across 8 bases. Germline trimming cut 0 bases from V and 6 bases from J; bases unmatched to any gene: 3. CDR1 and CDR2 from the germline V gene are ENHRY and SYGVKD. The CDR3 is 14 amino acids. In nucleotides, the CDR3 is TGTGCCATCAGTGAGTCGGCAGGGGGCCCTGAAGCTTTCTTT. As protein: CAISESAGGPEAFF.

The chain has TRBV30 and TRBJ1-2; D possibly corresponds to TRBD1 (5 bases). Germline V CDR1 and CDR2: GTSNPN, SVGIG (reference sequence). Trimming removed 0 bases from V and 4 bases from J, with 9 bases in between. This CDR3 region has 13 residues. The CDR3 region has the DNA TGTGCCTGGAGTGTACGACAGCTCTATGGCTACACCTTC. It codes for CAWSVRQLYGYTF.

The chain combines TRBV28 with TRBJ2-7; TRBD2 is a possible D gene (6 bases). Germline-derived CDR1 and CDR2 are MDHEN and SYDVKM. Trimming took 5 bases from V and 5 from J, leaving 16 bases between them. The length of the CDR3 is 14 residues. The CDR3 sequence: CASSPPPGGNEQYF. The CDR3 DNA is TGTGCCAGCAGTCCCCCCCCCGGGGGTAACGAGCAGTACTTC.

This sequence joins TRBV19 and TRBJ2-6; 9 positions agree with TRBD2. The germline V gene encodes CDR1 LNHDA and CDR2 SQIVND (reference sequence). CDR3 size: 18 residues. The V gene end was trimmed by 3 bases and the J gene end by 0 bases; junction bases not matched to a gene: 6. As DNA, the CDR3 is TGTGCCAGTAGTATTGTCCTAGCGGGGACCTCTGGGGCCAACGTCCTGACTTTC. This encodes CASSIVLAGTSGANVLTF.

This chain connects TRBV27 to TRBJ2-7; D remains unclear. With 6 bases removed from V and 6 bases from J, the gap between germline ends came to 12 bases. This CDR3 comprises 12 residues. The germline V gene has CDR1 MNHEY and CDR2 SMNVEV (reference sequence). CDR3 in DNA: TGTGCCAGCAGCCGAGGATCCCGCGAGCAGTACTTC. It codes for CASSRGSREQYF.

This clone was detected only a few times. This sequence joins TRBV2 and TRBJ1-5; 7 positions agree with TRBD1. CDR1 and CDR2 (germline): SNHLY, FYNNEI. The CDR3 totals 15 residues. Unmatched junction bases numbered 6, after V lost 3 bases and J lost 4 bases. The CDR3 nucleotides are TGTGCCAGCAGTGATGAGACAGGGATAAATCAGCCCCAGCATTTT. This translates into CASSDETGINQPQHF. Full variable domain (remainder filled in from reference TRBV2 and TRBJ1-5): EPEVTQTPSHQVTQMGQEVILRCVPISNHLYFYWYRQILGQKVEFLVSFYNNEISEKSEIFDDQFSVERPDGSNFTLKIRSTKLEDSAMYFCASSDETGINQPQHFGDGTRLSIL.

Only one count was recorded for this clone. V and J are TRBV5-1 and TRBJ2-7, with unresolved D. Trimming cost V 1 base and J 5 bases, with 10 bases left between them. The germline CDR1 and CDR2 sequences are SGHRS and YFSETQ. This CDR3 comprises 13 residues. CDR3 protein: CASSLRLADEQYF. The CDR3 DNA sequence: TGCGCCAGCAGCTTGCGCCTGGCCGACGAGCAGTACTTC.

J is TRBJ1-6 and V is TRBV12-5, with no clear D. The CDR3 totals 13 residues. Trimming stripped 2 bases from V and 7 bases from J, with 6 bases between. CDR1 is LGHNT, CDR2 FRNRAP, per germline. CDR3 DNA sequence: TGTGCTAGTGGTTTGTATGCGAATTCACCCCTCCACTTT. As protein: CASGLYANSPLHF. Full variable domain (remainder filled in from reference TRBV12-5 and TRBJ1-6): DARVTQTPRHKVTEMGQEVTMRCQPILGHNTVFWYRQTMMQGLELLAYFRNRAPLDDSGMPKDRFSAEMPDATLATLKIQPSEPRDSAVYFCASGLYANSPLHFGNGTRLTVT.

V is TRBV6-5 and J is TRBJ2-3, with TRBD1 as a possible D gene (6 bases). The CDR3 length is 15 residues. The germline V gene has CDR1 MNHEY and CDR2 SVGAGI. V was trimmed by 8 bases and J by 4 bases, leaving 19 bases between them. CDR3 bases: TGTGCCAGCGTAGGAAGATGGGGGCTGGCAGATACGCAGTATTTT. It specifies CASVGRWGLADTQYF.

This clone has ten or more counts. The V and J genes are TRBV10-3 and TRBJ1-2; TRBD1 is a possible D gene (5 bases). V was pared by 5 bases and J by 4 bases, with 11 bases between. The CDR3 runs 13 residues. Germline V CDR1 and CDR2: ENHRY, SYGVKD. The CDR3 DNA reads TGTGCCATCAGTCAACCGGGACTCTATGGCTACACCTTC. This gives the protein CAISQPGLYGYTF.